The rows below give T cell receptor beta chains drawn from one sample of a study of OX40 agonist ivuxolimab in advanced cancers. Sequenced by immunoSEQ multiplex PCR; TCRdb stores in-frame clones only, minus some. The sample includes 60,000 to 90,000 clones, around 85% of them seen just once. This specimen was CD4+ or CD8+ T cells sorted from blood, taken in a trial of the OX40 agonist ivuxolimab. These receptors all stem from an adult with an advanced solid tumor such as melanoma, head and neck, liver or kidney cancer. Both conserved end residues are part of each CDR3. Size tells how often a clone was seen (once, few, many) or the class of an expanded clone, and some rows leave it out.

V	J	size	CDR3
TRBV7-2	TRBJ1-5	NA	CASSWRQGGNQPQHF
TRBV7-2	TRBJ1-6	NA	CASSDTTGGSGSPLHF
TRBV7-2	TRBJ1-4	NA	CATGTSVREKLFF
TRBV5-6	TRBJ2-2	NA	CASSSLDDRRELFF
TRBV7-9	TRBJ2-3	NA	CASSLGEQAPITDTQYF
TRBV7-2	TRBJ1-5	NA	CASSRGLDQPQHF
TRBV11-1	TRBJ1-4	NA	CASSFGAGEKLFF
TRBV4-1	TRBJ2-1	NA	CASSQVGSGGFNEQFF
TRBV7-3	TRBJ1-4	NA	CASSLSGGTNEKLFF
TRBV2	TRBJ2-7	NA	CASLQVQTSGREQYF
TRBV6-5	TRBJ1-1	NA	CASSYGPSNTEAFF
TRBV2	TRBJ1-3	NA	CASSVISGNTIYF
TRBV6-5	TRBJ2-7	NA	CASSRTVMVYEQYF
TRBV7-9	TRBJ2-5	NA	CASSLGRGREGETQYF
TRBV6-6	TRBJ1-2	NA	CASSLYGTGAHGYTF
TRBV7-2	TRBJ2-2	NA	CASSLGGGYNTGELFF
TRBV7-2	TRBJ2-1	NA	CASSPDPLAGGYNEQFF
TRBV30	TRBJ1-5	NA	CAWSVQGGQPQHF
TRBV4-3	TRBJ2-3	NA	CASSQDWDTDTQYF
TRBV6-1	TRBJ2-5	NA	CARLTGKETQYF
TRBV27	TRBJ2-1	NA	CASSLRRGGNEQFF
TRBV11-2	TRBJ2-7	NA	CASRLTAGEQYF
TRBV6-1	TRBJ2-5	NA	CASSEWVSGTGGRAQYF
TRBV9	TRBJ2-1	NA	CASSVVGNSYNEQFF
TRBV10-3	TRBJ2-3	few	CAISEGGLAGGRPTDTQYF
TRBV19	TRBJ1-1	NA	CASSPPGPPFQGAFF
TRBV9	TRBJ2-1	NA	CASSRTFSSYNEQFF
TRBV7-2	TRBJ2-7	NA	CASSPRESSYEQYF
TRBV9	TRBJ1-4	few	CASSVDVGEKLFF
TRBV7-9	TRBJ1-2	NA	CASSFGQIYGYTF
TRBV30	TRBJ1-4	NA	CAWSTGVTNEKLFF
TRBV4-1	TRBJ2-1	NA	CASSQIRLTRSYNEQFF
TRBV25-1	TRBJ2-3	NA	CASSEWVSTDTQYF
TRBV5-4	TRBJ2-5	few	CASSSGGGGYDQETQYF
TRBV5-6	TRBJ1-4	NA	CASSLARTGRSEKLFF
TRBV7-2	TRBJ2-5	NA	CASSPPGRVGETQYF
TRBV6-1	TRBJ2-7	NA	CASSEGTASYEQYF
TRBV30	TRBJ2-1	NA	CAWSVGGGWNEQFF
TRBV27	TRBJ1-6	NA	CASSPSGTGPYNSPLHF
TRBV5-6	TRBJ1-1	NA	CASSFPGHGTEAFF
TRBV15	TRBJ2-1	NA	CATSRALAGLGEQFF